The T cell receptor (beta chain) described here comes from a study of Ad26.COV2.S vaccination and SARS-CoV-2 variants. Study-level points and caveats: Placebo recipients trailed vaccine recipients in spike-specific TCR breadth. Analyses of TCR breadth and depth may have underestimated total T cell responses. Similar non-spike TCR breadth was seen in vaccine and placebo recipients. Substantial breadth in spike-specific CD8+ and CD4+ T cell responses was reportedly seen after vaccination.

The germline V gene has CDR1 WNHNN and CDR2 SYGVQD (reference sequence). This CDR3 comprises 16 residues. With 1 base removed from V and 0 bases from J, the gap between germline ends came to 13 bases. Only in-frame clones appear in the TCRdb table, and some are missing; sequencing was by immunoSEQ multiplex PCR. Of hundreds of thousands of clones listed, about 90% are singletons. Details on this clone: Its antigen is unidentified.

The specimen comprised peripheral blood, sampled after recovery from COVID-19. The clonotype was recovered from a human donor who had recovered from COVID-19. The chain joins TRBV10-1 to TRBJ2-7, with TRBD1 as a possible D gene (6 bases). CDR3 residues: CASSELDQGISYEQYF. DNA of the CDR3: TGCGCCAGCAGTGAGTTAGACCAGGGGATCTCCTACGAGCAGTACTTC.